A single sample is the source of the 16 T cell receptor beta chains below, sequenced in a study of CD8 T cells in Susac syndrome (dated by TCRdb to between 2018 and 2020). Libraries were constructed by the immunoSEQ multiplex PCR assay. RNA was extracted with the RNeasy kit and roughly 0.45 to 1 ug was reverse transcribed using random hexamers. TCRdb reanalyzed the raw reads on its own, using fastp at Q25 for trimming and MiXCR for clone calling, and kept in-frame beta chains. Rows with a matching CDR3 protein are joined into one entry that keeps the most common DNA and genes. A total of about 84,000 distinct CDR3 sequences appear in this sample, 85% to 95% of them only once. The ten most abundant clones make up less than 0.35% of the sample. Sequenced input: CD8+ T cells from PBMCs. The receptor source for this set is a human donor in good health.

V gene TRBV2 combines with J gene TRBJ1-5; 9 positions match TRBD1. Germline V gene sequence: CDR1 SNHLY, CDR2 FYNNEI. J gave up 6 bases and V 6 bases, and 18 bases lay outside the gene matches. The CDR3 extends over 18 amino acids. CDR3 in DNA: TGTGCCAGCAGATCCTGGGGACAGGGCCCGGGTAGTGGTCAGCCCCAGCATTTT. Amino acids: CASRSWGQGPGSGQPQHF.

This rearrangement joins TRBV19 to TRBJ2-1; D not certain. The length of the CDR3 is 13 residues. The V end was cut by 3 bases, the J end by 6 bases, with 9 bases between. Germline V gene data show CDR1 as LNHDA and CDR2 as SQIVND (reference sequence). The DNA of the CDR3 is TGTGCCAGTAGTATTACGTCGGCCAATGAGCAGTTCTTC. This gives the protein CASSITSANEQFF.

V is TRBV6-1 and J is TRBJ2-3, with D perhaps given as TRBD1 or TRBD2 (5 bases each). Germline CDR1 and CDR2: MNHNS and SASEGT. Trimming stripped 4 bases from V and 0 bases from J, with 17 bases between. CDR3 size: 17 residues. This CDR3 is CASSVTGTLTSTDTQYF. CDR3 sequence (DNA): TGTGCCAGCAGTGTTACCGGGACCCTCACTAGCACAGATACGCAGTATTTT.

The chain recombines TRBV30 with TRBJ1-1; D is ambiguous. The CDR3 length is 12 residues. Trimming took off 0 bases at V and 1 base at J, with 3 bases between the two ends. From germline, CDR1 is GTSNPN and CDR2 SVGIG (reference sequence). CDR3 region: CAWSVANTEAFF. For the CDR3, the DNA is TGTGCCTGGAGTGTTGCGAACACTGAAGCTTTCTTT.

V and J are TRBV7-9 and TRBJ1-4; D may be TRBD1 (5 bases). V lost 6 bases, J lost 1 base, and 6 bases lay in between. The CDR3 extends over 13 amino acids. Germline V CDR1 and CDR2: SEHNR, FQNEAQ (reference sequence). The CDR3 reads CASRGGTNEKLFF. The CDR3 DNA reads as TGTGCCAGCAGGGGGGGAACTAATGAAAAACTGTTTTTT.

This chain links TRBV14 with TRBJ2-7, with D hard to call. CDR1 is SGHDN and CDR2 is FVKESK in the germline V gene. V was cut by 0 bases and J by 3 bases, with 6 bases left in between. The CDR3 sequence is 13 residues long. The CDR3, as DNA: TGTGCCAGCAGCCAAGAGAGCGTCTACGAGCAGTACTTC. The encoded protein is CASSQESVYEQYF.

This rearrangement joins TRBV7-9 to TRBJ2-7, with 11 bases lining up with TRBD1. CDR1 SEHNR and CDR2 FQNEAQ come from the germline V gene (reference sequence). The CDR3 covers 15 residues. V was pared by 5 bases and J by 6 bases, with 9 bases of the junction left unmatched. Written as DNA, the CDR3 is TGTGCCAGCAGCAGTCTCGGACAGGGGGCTGGCGAGCAGTACTTC. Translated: CASSSLGQGAGEQYF.

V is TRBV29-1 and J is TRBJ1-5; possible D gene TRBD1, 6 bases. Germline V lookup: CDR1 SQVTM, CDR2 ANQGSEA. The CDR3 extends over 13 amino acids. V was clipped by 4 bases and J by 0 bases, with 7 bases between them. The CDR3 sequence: CSVGGHSNQPQHF. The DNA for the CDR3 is TGCAGCGTTGGGGGGCATAGCAATCAGCCCCAGCATTTT.

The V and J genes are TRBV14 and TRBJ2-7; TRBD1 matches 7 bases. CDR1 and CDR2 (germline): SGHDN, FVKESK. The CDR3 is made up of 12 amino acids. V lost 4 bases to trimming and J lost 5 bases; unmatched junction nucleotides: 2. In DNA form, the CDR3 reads TGTGCCAGCAGCCGACAGGGCCACGAGCAGTACTTC. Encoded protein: CASSRQGHEQYF.

CDR3 nucleotide sequence: TGTGCCAGTAGTATGGGAGGTGGCTACACCTTC. The encoded protein is CASSMGGGYTF. The chain couples TRBV19 to TRBJ1-2; D is unclear. Germline loops: CDR1 LNHDA, CDR2 SQIVND (reference sequence). V shed 3 bases and J shed 7 bases, with 6 bases lying between them. The CDR3 runs to 11 residues.

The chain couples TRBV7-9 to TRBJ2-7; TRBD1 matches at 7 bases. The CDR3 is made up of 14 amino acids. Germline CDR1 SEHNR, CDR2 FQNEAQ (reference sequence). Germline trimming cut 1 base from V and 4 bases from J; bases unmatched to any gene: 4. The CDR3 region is CASSLEGAAYEQYF. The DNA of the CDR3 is TGTGCCAGCAGCTTAGAGGGGGCGGCTTACGAGCAGTACTTC.

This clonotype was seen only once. The CDR3 is CASSQDPGQPQHF. CDR3 bases: TGCGCCAGCAGCCAAGATCCCGGTCAGCCCCAGCATTTT. The J gene is TRBJ1-5, the V gene TRBV4-1; no clear D. Trimming pared 0 bases from V and 6 bases from J, leaving 6 bases between. The germline gives CDR1 MGHRA, CDR2 YSYEKL. The CDR3 contains 13 residues.

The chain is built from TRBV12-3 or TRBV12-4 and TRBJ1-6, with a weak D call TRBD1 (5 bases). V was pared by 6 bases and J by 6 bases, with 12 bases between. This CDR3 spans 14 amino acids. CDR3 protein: CASSSGARNSPLHF. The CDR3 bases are TGTGCCAGCAGCAGTGGGGCGCGTAATTCACCCCTCCACTTT.

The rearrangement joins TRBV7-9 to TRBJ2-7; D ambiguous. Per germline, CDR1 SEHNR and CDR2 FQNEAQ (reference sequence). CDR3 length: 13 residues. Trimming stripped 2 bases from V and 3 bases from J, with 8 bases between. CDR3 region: CASSLTLVYEQYF. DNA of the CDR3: TGTGCCAGCAGCTTAACGCTGGTCTACGAGCAGTACTTC.

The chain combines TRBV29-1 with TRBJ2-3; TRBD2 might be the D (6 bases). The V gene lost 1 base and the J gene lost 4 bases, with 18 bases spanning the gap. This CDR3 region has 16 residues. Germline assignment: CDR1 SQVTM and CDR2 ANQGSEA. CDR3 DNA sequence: TGCAGCGTTGAAGGGGGGGTTGGAGGGTTTTCAGATACGCAGTATTTT. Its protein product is CSVEGGVGGFSDTQYF.

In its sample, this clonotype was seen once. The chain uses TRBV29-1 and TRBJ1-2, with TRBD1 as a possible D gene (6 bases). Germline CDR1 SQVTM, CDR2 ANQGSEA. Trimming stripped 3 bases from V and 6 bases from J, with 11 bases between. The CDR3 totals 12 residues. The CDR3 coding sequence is TGCAGCGTTGACCTGGGGGCGGATGGCTACACCTTC. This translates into CSVDLGADGYTF.